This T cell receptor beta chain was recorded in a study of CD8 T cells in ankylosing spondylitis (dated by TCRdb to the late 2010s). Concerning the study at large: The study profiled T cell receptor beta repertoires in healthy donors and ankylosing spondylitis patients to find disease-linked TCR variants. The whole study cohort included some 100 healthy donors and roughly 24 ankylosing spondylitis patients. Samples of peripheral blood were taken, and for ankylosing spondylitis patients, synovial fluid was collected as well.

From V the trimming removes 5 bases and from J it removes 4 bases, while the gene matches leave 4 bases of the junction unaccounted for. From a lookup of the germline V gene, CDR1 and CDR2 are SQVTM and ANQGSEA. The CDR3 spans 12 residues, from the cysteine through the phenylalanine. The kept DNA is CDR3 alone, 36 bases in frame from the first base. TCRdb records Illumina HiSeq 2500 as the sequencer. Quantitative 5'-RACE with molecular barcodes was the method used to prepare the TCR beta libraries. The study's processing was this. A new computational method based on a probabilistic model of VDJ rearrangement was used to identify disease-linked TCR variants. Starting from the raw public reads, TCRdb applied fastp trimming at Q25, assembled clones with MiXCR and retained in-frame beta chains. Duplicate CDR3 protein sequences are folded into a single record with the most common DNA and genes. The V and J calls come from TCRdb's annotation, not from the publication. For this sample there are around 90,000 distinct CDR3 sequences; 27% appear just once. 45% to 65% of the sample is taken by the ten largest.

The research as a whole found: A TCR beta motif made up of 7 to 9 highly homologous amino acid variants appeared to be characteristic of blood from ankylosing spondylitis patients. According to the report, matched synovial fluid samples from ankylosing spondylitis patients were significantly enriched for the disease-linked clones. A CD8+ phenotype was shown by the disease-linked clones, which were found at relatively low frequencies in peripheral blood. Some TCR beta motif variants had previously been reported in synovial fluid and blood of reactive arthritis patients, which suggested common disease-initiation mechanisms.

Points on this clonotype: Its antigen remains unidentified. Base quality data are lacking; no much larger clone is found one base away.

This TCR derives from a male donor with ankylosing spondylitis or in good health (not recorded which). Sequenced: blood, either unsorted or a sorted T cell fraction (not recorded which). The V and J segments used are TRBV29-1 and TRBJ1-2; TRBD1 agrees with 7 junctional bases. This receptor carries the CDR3 CSVYRGTYGYTF. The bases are TGCAGCGTTTACAGGGGAACCTATGGCTACACCTTC.